This T cell receptor beta chain is drawn from a study of early T cells in non-severe SARS-CoV-2 infection. Findings and caveats of the study: VDJdb matching favored anti-spike CD8 responses, missing private and CD4 specificities.

Attached unique molecular identifiers marked individual cDNA molecules. TCRdb ran MiXCR on the 5' RACE reads and lists one entry per CDR3 protein. The table lists about 76,000 distinct CDR3 sequences, 15% to 19% of them singletons. Remarks on this clonotype: Its antigen is as yet unknown.

Germline V gene sequence: CDR1 SGHTA, CDR2 FQGNSA. This CDR3 contains 21 residues. Trimming cost V 4 bases and J 7 bases; bases outside gene matches: 25. The sequenced sample was whole blood. The chain uses TRBV7-2 and TRBJ2-1; 10 positions match TRBD2. This clonotype was sampled from an adult who was a healthcare worker with PCR-confirmed SARS-CoV-2 infection or an uninfected control (not recorded which). CDR3 DNA: TGTGCCAGCAGCTCTGGACCCCAAAGCGGCAGCGGGAGGGCCGGGCGAAATGAGCAGTTCTTC. It specifies CASSSGPQSGSGRAGRNEQFF.